The 13 T cell receptor beta chains below all came from one sample that was sequenced in a study of cytomegalovirus exposure and HLA in healthy donors. The PCR was carried out with 60 Vbeta primers and 13 Jbeta primers. Profiling relied on immunoSEQ multiplex PCR, and the TCRdb table lists in-frame clones only, not all of them. This sample's clone table lists about 210,000 clones. Source material: PBMCs. Receptors were obtained from a woman in her thirties in good health and CMV-seropositive.

The chain carries TRBV6-1 and TRBJ1-1, with a tentative D call TRBD1 (5 bases). The V gene lost 6 bases and the J gene lost 1 base, with 9 bases spanning the gap. CDR1 is MNHNS and CDR2 is SASEGT in the germline V gene. The CDR3 consists of 13 residues. The CDR3 spells CASSSRENTEAFF. In DNA form, the CDR3 reads TGTGCCAGCAGCAGCAGGGAGAACACTGAAGCTTTCTTT.

The genes are TRBV5-1 and TRBJ1-2, with TRBD1 as a possible D gene (6 bases). Germline V gives CDR1 SGHRS, CDR2 YFSETQ. This CDR3 has 15 residues. Between the trimmed V and J ends, which lost 0 bases and 2 bases, there was a span of 11 bases. The CDR3: CASSLEDRVNYGYTF. The CDR3 DNA follows: TGCGCCAGCAGCTTGGAGGACAGAGTGAACTATGGCTACACCTTC. Combining the CDR3 with reference TRBV5-1 and TRBJ1-2 gives the whole variable domain KAGVTQTPRYLIKTRGQQVTLSCSPISGHRSVSWYQQTPGQGLQFLFEYFSETQRNKGNFPGRFSGRQFSNSRSEMNVSTLELGDSALYLCASSLEDRVNYGYTFGSGTRLTVV.

This CDR3 reads CASSRQGLNTGELFF. The CDR3 DNA reads TGTGCCAGCAGTAGACAGGGACTTAACACCGGGGAGCTGTTTTTT. The V and J genes are TRBV2 and TRBJ2-2; D perhaps matches TRBD1 (7 bases). There are 15 residues in the CDR3. In germline, CDR1 is SNHLY, CDR2 FYNNEI. V was cut by 5 bases and J by 2 bases, with 12 bases left in between.

The gene calls are TRBV2 and TRBJ2-1; TRBD2 agrees at 10 bases. Germline V lookup: CDR1 SNHLY, CDR2 FYNNEI. J was trimmed by 7 bases and V by 6 bases; bases with no gene match: 12. The CDR3 totals 16 residues. CDR3 protein: CASRGGTSGMLNEQFF. The CDR3 region has the DNA TGTGCCAGCAGGGGGGGAACTAGCGGGATGTTAAATGAGCAGTTCTTC.

The gene calls are TRBV6-5 and TRBJ1-4; D uncertain. The germline V and J ends were trimmed by 1 base and 8 bases, with 14 bases remaining between them. Per the germline V gene, CDR1 is MNHEY and CDR2 is SVGAGI. The CDR3 consists of 15 residues. CDR3 DNA: TGTGCCAGCAGTTACTACTCGACTACGGGAGAAAAACTGTTTTTT. Translation gives CASSYYSTTGEKLFF.

The rearrangement uses TRBV4-2 and TRBJ2-5, with a weak D call TRBD1 (6 bases). Trimming took 1 base from V and 4 from J, leaving 16 bases between them. The CDR3 is 16 residues long. From germline, CDR1 is LGHNA and CDR2 YNFKEQ. The CDR3 DNA reads TGTGCCAGCAGCCAAGCCCCCGCAGGGGCTGGAGAGACCCAGTACTTC. Amino acid sequence: CASSQAPAGAGETQYF.

In DNA, the CDR3 is TGTGCCACCAGCACCCTCGCCCAAATTTGGAGCGGGAGAGAGACCCAGTACTTC. This codes for CATSTLAQIWSGRETQYF. This chain joins TRBV15 and TRBJ2-5; 8 bases map to TRBD2. V lost 4 bases and J lost 4; bases outside the gene matches: 17. Per germline, CDR1 LNHNV and CDR2 YYDKDF (reference sequence). The length of the CDR3 is 18 residues. The whole variable domain, remainder taken from reference TRBV15 and TRBJ2-5, is DAMVIQNPRYQVTQFGKPVTLSCSQTLNHNVMYWYQQKSSQAPKLLFHYYDKDFNNEADTPDNFQSRRPNTSFCFLDIRSPGLGDTAMYLCATSTLAQIWSGRETQYFGPGTRLLVL.

This rearrangement joins TRBV5-1 to TRBJ2-3, with unresolved D. With 3 bases removed from V and 4 bases from J, the gap between germline ends came to 12 bases. This CDR3 comprises 14 residues. Germline V gene data show CDR1 as SGHRS and CDR2 as YFSETQ. CDR3 protein: CASSSSLVADTQYF. The CDR3 DNA is TGCGCCAGCAGCTCCTCATTAGTAGCAGATACGCAGTATTTT.

The chain couples TRBV27 to TRBJ1-5; maybe TRBD1 (6 bases). Germline values: CDR1 MNHEY, CDR2 SMNVEV (reference sequence). Trimming stripped 2 bases from V and 4 bases from J, with 9 bases between. The CDR3 totals 14 residues. The CDR3 DNA is TGTGCCAGCAGTTTAAATACAGGGAATCAGCCCCAGCATTTT. Its protein product is CASSLNTGNQPQHF.

The rearrangement links TRBV11-2 to TRBJ2-5; the D is unclear. V was trimmed by 7 bases and J by 1 base, leaving 13 bases between them. The CDR3 consists of 14 residues. Germline V gives CDR1 SGHAT, CDR2 FQNNGV. The CDR3 loop reads CASNQASFQETQYF. Written as DNA, the CDR3 is TGTGCCAGCAACCAGGCCTCCTTCCAAGAGACCCAGTACTTC.

The chain links TRBV6-4 to TRBJ1-1, with D unclear. The CDR3 covers 15 residues. The germline CDR1 and CDR2 sequences are MRHNA and SNTAGT. V gave up 3 bases and J gave up 1 base, with 12 bases separating them. This CDR3 reads CASSDSAGANTEAFF. CDR3 in DNA: TGTGCCAGCAGTGATTCGGCAGGCGCGAACACTGAAGCTTTCTTT.

The chain employs TRBV6-1 and TRBJ2-7; 8 bases fit TRBD1. CDR1 MNHNS and CDR2 SASEGT come from the germline V gene. This CDR3 is built from 14 residues. The V gene end was trimmed by 3 bases and the J gene end by 6 bases; junction bases not matched to a gene: 7. The DNA for the CDR3 is TGTGCCAGCAGTGATAGCCGGACAGGGCGCGAGCAGTACTTC. The encoded protein is CASSDSRTGREQYF.

The chain is built from TRBV27 and TRBJ2-1, with a weak D call TRBD2 (6 bases). This CDR3 is 16 amino acids long. V lost 6 bases and J lost 0, with 15 bases in between. CDR1 and CDR2 from the germline V gene are MNHEY and SMNVEV (reference sequence). The CDR3 region has the DNA TGTGCCAGCAGCTACCTAGGACTAAGCTCCTACAATGAGCAGTTCTTC. It specifies CASSYLGLSSYNEQFF.